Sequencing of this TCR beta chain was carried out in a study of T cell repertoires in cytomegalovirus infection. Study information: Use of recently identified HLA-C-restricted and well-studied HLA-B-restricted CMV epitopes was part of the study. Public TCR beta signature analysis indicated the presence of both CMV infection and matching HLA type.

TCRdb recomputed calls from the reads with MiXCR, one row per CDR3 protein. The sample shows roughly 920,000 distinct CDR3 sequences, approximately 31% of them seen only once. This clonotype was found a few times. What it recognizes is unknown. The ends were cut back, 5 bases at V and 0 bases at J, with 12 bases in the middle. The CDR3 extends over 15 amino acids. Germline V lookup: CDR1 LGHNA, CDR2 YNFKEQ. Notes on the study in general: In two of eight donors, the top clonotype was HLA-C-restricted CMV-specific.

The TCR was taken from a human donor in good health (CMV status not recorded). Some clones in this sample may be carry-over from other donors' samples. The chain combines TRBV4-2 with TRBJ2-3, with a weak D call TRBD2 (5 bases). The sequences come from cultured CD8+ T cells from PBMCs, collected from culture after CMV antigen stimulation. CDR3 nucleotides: TGTGCCAGCAGCTCGAGGGAGCCAAGCACAGATACGCAGTATTTT. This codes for CASSSREPSTDTQYF.